This T cell receptor (beta chain) was recorded in a study of T-cell memory formation after mild COVID-19. Study-wide results and caveats: CD4+ contracting clones lay mainly in CM and EM, CD8+ ones in EMRA. Pre-infection memory already had some responding clones, implying cross-reactive memory joined. Clones contracting over day 15 to 85 were CD4/CD8 balanced, with later expanders leaning CD4+.

TCRdb re-analysed the 5' RACE reads in MiXCR, keeping a single row per CDR3 protein. The sample carries 450,000 or so distinct CDR3 sequences, around 27% recorded once. Trimming took off 5 bases at V and 5 bases at J, with 19 bases between the two ends. This CDR3 spans 17 amino acids. Germline V gene data show CDR1 as SEHNR and CDR2 as FQNEAQ (reference sequence). A word on this clonotype: The antigen remains undetermined.

This sequence joins TRBV7-9 and TRBJ1-6; D perhaps matches TRBD1 (6 bases). This sequence originates from an adult woman who had mild COVID-19 (a few samples of this study predate the infection). Cell type and time point are not known. The sequencing input was PBMCs or a T cell subset sorted from them (not recorded which). DNA for the CDR3: TGTGCCAGCAGCGCATCTAATTACAGGGTCGATAATTCACCCCTCCACTTT. Its translation: CASSASNYRVDNSPLHF.